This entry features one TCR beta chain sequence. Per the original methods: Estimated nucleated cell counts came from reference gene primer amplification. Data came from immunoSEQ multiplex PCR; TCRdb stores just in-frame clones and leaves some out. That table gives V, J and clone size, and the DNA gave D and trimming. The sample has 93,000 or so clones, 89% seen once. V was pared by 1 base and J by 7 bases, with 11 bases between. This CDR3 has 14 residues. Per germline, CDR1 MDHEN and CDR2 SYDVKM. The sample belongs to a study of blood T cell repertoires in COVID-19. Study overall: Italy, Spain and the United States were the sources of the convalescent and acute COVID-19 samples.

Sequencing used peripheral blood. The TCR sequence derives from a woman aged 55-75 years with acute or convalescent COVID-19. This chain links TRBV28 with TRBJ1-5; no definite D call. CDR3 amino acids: CASSLSSAGQPQHF. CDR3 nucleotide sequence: TGTGCCAGCAGTTTATCTTCAGCGGGGCAGCCCCAGCATTTT.